These 20 T cell receptor beta chains originate from one sample sequenced in a study of CD8 T cells in Susac syndrome. RNA was extracted with the RNeasy kit, and a quantity of roughly 0.45 to 1 ug was reverse transcribed using random hexamers. TCRdb redid the calling of the immunoSEQ multiplex PCR reads with MiXCR, one entry per CDR3 protein. The top ten hold 0.065% to 0.09% of the sample, which has 100,000 to 150,000 distinct CDR3 sequences, about 94% seen once. Specimen: CD4+ T cells from PBMCs. These TCRs come from a human donor in good health.

The chain couples TRBV7-2 to TRBJ2-7; 15 bases are shared with TRBD2. This CDR3 contains 16 residues. After removal of 5 bases from V and 4 bases from J, the junction contained 6 bases not matched to a gene. The germline CDR1 and CDR2 sequences are SGHTA and FQGNSA. The CDR3 spells CASSRTSGRAGYEQYF. Written as DNA, the CDR3 is TGTGCCAGCAGCCGGACTAGCGGGAGGGCCGGGTACGAGCAGTACTTC.

The rearrangement uses TRBV4-1 and TRBJ2-3; 12 positions match TRBD2. Germline values: CDR1 MGHRA, CDR2 YSYEKL. With 2 bases clipped from V and 2 bases from J, the junction kept 5 bases outside the gene matches. This CDR3 contains 17 residues. CDR3 amino acids: CASSQQGLAGSTDTQYF. CDR3 bases: TGCGCCAGCAGCCAACAAGGACTAGCGGGGTCCACAGATACGCAGTATTTT.

The count of this clonotype is one. The DNA of the CDR3 is TGCAGTGGTGTAGCGGGAATGGAGACCCAGTACTTC. The encoded protein is CSGVAGMETQYF. The chain recombines TRBV20-1 with TRBJ2-5, with TRBD2 matching 8 bases. CDR3 size: 12 residues. CDR1 and CDR2 from the germline V gene are DFQATT and SNEGSKA (reference sequence). The trim removed 7 bases at V and 5 bases at J, leaving 6 bases unmatched.

The V and J genes are TRBV20-1 and TRBJ2-3; D is uncertain. Trimming took 0 bases from V and 4 from J, leaving 8 bases between them. Germline V CDR1 and CDR2: DFQATT, SNEGSKA (reference sequence). The CDR3 runs to 13 residues. Written as DNA, the CDR3 is TGCAGTGCTAGAGATGCGGCCCCAGATACGCAGTATTTT. Its protein product is CSARDAAPDTQYF.

V is TRBV7-8 and J is TRBJ2-1; 11 nucleotides agree with TRBD2. This CDR3 is 15 amino acids long. The germline V gene has CDR1 SGHVS and CDR2 FQNEAQ. Trimming removed 4 bases from V and 5 bases from J; junction bases left unmatched: 4. CDR3 DNA: TGTGCCAGCAGCTGGGGACTAGCGGCGAACAATGAGCAGTTCTTC. Residues: CASSWGLAANNEQFF.

The CDR3 DNA reads as TGTGCCAGCTCGGTCGGGGATACTGAGCAGTTCTTC. Translated: CASSVGDTEQFF. This chain uses TRBV18 with TRBJ2-1; D might be TRBD2 (5 bases). V shed 6 bases and J shed 9 bases, with 12 bases lying between them. This CDR3 contains 12 residues. Germline V gene sequence: CDR1 KGHSH, CDR2 LQKENI.

The rearrangement uses TRBV20-1 and TRBJ1-5; D unclear. The CDR3 is 16 residues long. Germline-derived CDR1 and CDR2 are DFQATT and SNEGSKA (reference sequence). V dropped 0 bases and J dropped 4 bases, with 16 bases sitting between them. The CDR3 nucleotides read TGCAGTGCTAGAGACAGCACGTTGAAGATTAATCAGCCCCAGCATTTT. It translates to CSARDSTLKINQPQHF.

The chain has TRBV29-1 and TRBJ1-1; perhaps TRBD1 as D (6 bases). Trimming removed 5 bases at V and 1 base at J, with 14 bases between. The CDR3 sequence is 14 residues long. Germline V gives CDR1 SQVTM, CDR2 ANQGSEA. CDR3 nucleotides: TGCAGCGTTCTTACAACAGGGACGAACACTGAAGCTTTCTTT. Its translation is CSVLTTGTNTEAFF. The entire variable domain, with the rest obtained from reference TRBV29-1 and TRBJ1-1, is as follows: SAVISQKPSRDICQRGTSLTIQCQVDSQVTMMFWYRQQPGQSLTLIATANQGSEATYESGFVIDKFPISRPNLTFSTLTVSNMSPEDSSIYLCSVLTTGTNTEAFFGQGTRLTVV.

The rearrangement uses TRBV29-1 and TRBJ1-1; D gene uncertain. The V and J ends lost 1 base and 0 bases respectively, with 9 bases between them. The CDR3 covers 14 residues. Germline CDR1 reads SQVTM; CDR2 reads ANQGSEA. The CDR3 DNA sequence: TGCAGCGTTGAAGTAACGGGAATGAACACTGAAGCTTTCTTT. It translates to CSVEVTGMNTEAFF.

The rearrangement joins TRBV6-5 to TRBJ2-5; no firm D call. V was trimmed by 5 bases and J by 0 bases, leaving 13 bases between them. The germline CDR1 and CDR2 sequences are MNHEY and SVGAGI. This CDR3 spans 15 amino acids. CDR3 bases: TGTGCCAGCAGTCAAGACCGCTCGTACCAAGAGACCCAGTACTTC. Its translation is CASSQDRSYQETQYF.

The rearrangement uses TRBV4-2 and TRBJ2-7; 7 bases match TRBD1. CDR3 length: 12 residues. Germline lookup yields CDR1 LGHNA and CDR2 YNFKEQ. The V segment lost 6 bases and the J segment 5 bases; nucleotides outside the gene matches: 4. The CDR3 loop reads CASSPGGDEQYF. The CDR3, as DNA: TGTGCCAGCAGTCCAGGGGGTGACGAGCAGTACTTC.

With respect to this clonotype: One end of the junction varies from germline; a read error may be responsible. The chain is built from TRBV12-3 or TRBV12-4 and TRBJ2-1; 8 bases map to TRBD2. CDR3 size: 17 residues. The CDR3 DNA is TGTGCCAGCGGTTTGGTAAGACTAGCGACGTCCTACAATGAGCAGTTCTTC. Encoded protein: CASGLVRLATSYNEQFF.

This clonotype is a singleton in its sample. The CDR3 DNA reads as TGTGCCACCAGCAGAGAACGGAACACTGAAGCTTTCTTT. Amino acids: CATSRERNTEAFF. The chain carries TRBV15 and TRBJ1-1, with no clear D. The CDR3 length is 13 residues. CDR1 and CDR2 from the germline V gene are LNHNV and YYDKDF (reference sequence). Trimming shortened V by 0 bases and J by 1 base, and 3 bases separated the two germline ends.

J is TRBJ1-2 and V is TRBV12-3 or TRBV12-4; D not resolved. The V and J ends lost 4 bases and 4 bases respectively, with 10 bases between them. This CDR3 spans 13 amino acids. In nucleotides, the CDR3 is TGTGCCAGCAGTTCGGACGGACCCTATGGCTACACCTTC. Protein sequence: CASSSDGPYGYTF.

This chain uses TRBV7-2 with TRBJ2-7, with D perhaps assigned TRBD1 or TRBD2 (5 bases each). V gave up 5 bases and J gave up 0 bases, with 11 bases separating them. Germline loops: CDR1 SGHTA, CDR2 FQGNSA. The CDR3 sequence is 14 residues long. The CDR3 nucleotides read TGTGCCAGCAGCCGCAAGGGGAGCTCCTACGAGCAGTACTTC. Its protein is CASSRKGSSYEQYF.

This clonotype occurred a few times. This chain uses TRBV19 with TRBJ1-5; 7 bases agree with TRBD1. The germline V gene encodes CDR1 LNHDA and CDR2 SQIVND (reference sequence). This CDR3 contains 13 residues. The V gene end was trimmed by 5 bases and the J gene end by 6 bases; junction bases not matched to a gene: 4. DNA for the CDR3: TGTGCCAGTAGTGTCGACAGGGTTCAGCCCCAGCATTTT. Translated, it gives CASSVDRVQPQHF.

Details on this clonotype: Sequence at one end of the junction differs from germline and may be a read error. V and J are TRBV7-2 and TRBJ1-1; no clear D. The CDR3 totals 14 residues. Per germline, CDR1 SGHTA and CDR2 FQGNSA. CDR3 nucleotides: TGTGCCAGCAGCTTACGGTTCGGAGACACTGAGGCTTTCTTT. It translates to CASSLRFGDTEAFF.

The V gene is TRBV29-1, the J gene TRBJ1-1; 11 nucleotides agree with TRBD1. This CDR3 region has 16 residues. The trim removed 4 bases at V and 5 bases at J, leaving 12 bases unmatched. Per the germline V gene, CDR1 is SQVTM and CDR2 is ANQGSEA. This chain's CDR3 is CSVAPGTGGLRTEAFF. As DNA, the CDR3 is TGCAGCGTTGCCCCCGGGACAGGGGGATTAAGAACTGAAGCTTTCTTT.

The chain joins TRBV6-2 or TRBV6-3 to TRBJ1-5, with D possibly TRBD1 on 5 matching bases. CDR3 length equals 13 residues. V was clipped by 6 bases and J by 10 bases, with 16 bases between them. Looked up from germline, CDR1 is MNHEY and CDR2 is SVGEGT. In DNA form, the CDR3 reads TGTGCCAGCAGCTTTGGGGGAGCGACTCCCCAGCATTTT. It encodes CASSFGGATPQHF.

The V and J genes are TRBV14 and TRBJ2-1, with D perhaps TRBD2 (6 bases). The CDR3 runs 14 residues. V lost 10 bases, J lost 10 bases, and 23 bases lay in between. Germline V lookup: CDR1 SGHDN, CDR2 FVKESK. The CDR3 nucleotides read TGTGCCACCCAACCATATGACTGGGGGAGGGAGCAGTTCTTC. It is translated as CATQPYDWGREQFF.